The 18 T cell receptor beta chains listed next were all sequenced from one sample in a study of tumor-infiltrating lymphocytes in primary liver carcinoma. TCR beta cDNA came from around 500 ng total RNA, primed with a constant-region primer. Sequencing libraries for TCR beta derived from three nested multiplex PCR rounds that used slightly modified ARM-PCR. Investigators reported that the first two PCR rounds, at 10 cycles each, used TRBV1-TRBV30 forward primers with a C-beta reverse primer. TCRdb ran MiXCR on the multiplex PCR reads and lists one entry per CDR3 protein. The sample holds around 120,000 distinct CDR3 sequences, around two thirds seen once. From unsorted bulk tissue weighing about 20-32 mg, DNA and RNA were co-extracted. The sequenced sample was liver tumor tissue from sampling region 1. Subset here: tumor region T1, superior pole. The receptor set was obtained from an older woman with primary liver carcinoma and hepatitis B virus infection.

A remark on this clonotype: Given a much more abundant clone one base away, this may be a read error. V usage is TRBV5-6 and J usage is TRBJ1-1; D is perhaps TRBD1 (6 bases). Germline assignment: CDR1 SGHDT and CDR2 YYEEEE. The CDR3 is made up of 15 amino acids. In DNA form, the CDR3 reads TGTGTCAGCAGCTTGGGGTGGGGGCCGGGGACTGAAGCTTTCTTT. It is translated as CVSSLGWGPGTEAFF.

In the case of this clonotype: A single base separates this from a much larger clone, so it may be a read error. V gene TRBV29-1 combines with J gene TRBJ2-7; D tentatively fits TRBD1 or TRBD2 (5 bases each). The CDR3 length is 13 residues. Germline V gives CDR1 SQVTM, CDR2 ANQGSEA. V dropped 6 bases and J dropped 9 bases, with 21 bases sitting between them. The CDR3 is CSVGDVGKIAQYF. CDR3 nucleotide sequence: TGCAGCGTGGGGGATGTGGGGAAGATCGCGCAGTACTTC.

The sample holds many counts of this clonotype. V gene TRBV4-2 combines with J gene TRBJ2-5; 9 bases map to TRBD1. Germline values: CDR1 LGHNA, CDR2 YNFKEQ. J lost 3 bases, V lost 1 base, and 15 bases had no gene match. The CDR3 extends over 19 amino acids. CDR3 sequence reads: CASSQGGTGTHPGEETQYF. The CDR3 DNA is TGTGCCAGCAGCCAAGGAGGGACAGGGACCCATCCTGGGGAAGAGACCCAGTACTTC.

As regards this clonotype: Since a much larger clone is just one base distant, this may be a read error. This CDR3 fails to terminate in the conserved phenylalanine or tryptophan, so it likely reflects a read error. The V gene is TRBV14, the J gene TRBJ2-7, with D possibly being TRBD1 or TRBD2 (5 bases each). CDR3 length: 15 amino acids. Germline V lookup: CDR1 SGHDN, CDR2 FVKESK. Trimming removed 1 base at V and 0 bases at J, with 10 bases between. The CDR3 protein is CASSQAGTLSYEQYL. The CDR3 DNA follows: TGTGCCAGCAGCCAAGCGGGGACCCTCTCCTACGAGCAGTACTTA.

On this clonotype: With a much larger clone just one base away, this may be a read error. V and J are TRBV6-1 and TRBJ2-7, with D possibly TRBD2 on 5 matching bases. The CDR3 has 13 residues. In germline, CDR1 is MNHNS, CDR2 SASEGT. The ends were cut back, 5 bases at V and 3 bases at J, with 11 bases in the middle. CDR3 loop: CASSNSAVYEQYF. CDR3 nucleotides: TGTGCCAGCAGTAACTCAGCGGTCTACGAGCAGTACTTC.

In the case of this clonotype: A much larger clone differs by one base, so this may be a read error. The rearrangement joins TRBV12-3 or TRBV12-4 to TRBJ1-5; TRBD1 agrees at 7 bases. The V segment lost 9 bases and the J segment 1 base; nucleotides outside the gene matches: 15. This CDR3 spans 17 amino acids. The CDR3 sequence: CARSELTGEYSNQPQHF. In DNA form, the CDR3 reads TGTGCCAGGAGCGAGCTTACAGGGGAGTACAGCAATCAGCCCCAGCATTTT.

Comment on this clonotype: A much bigger clone sits one base away, suggesting this may be a read error. The chain combines TRBV29-1 with TRBJ2-1, with D tentatively TRBD1 or TRBD2 (5 bases each). The CDR3 totals 16 residues. The germline gives CDR1 SQVTM, CDR2 ANQGSEA. The CDR3, as DNA: TGCAGCGTTGAAGAGTTGGAAGGGGCGGGCTACAATGAGCACTTCTTC. Amino acids: CSVEELEGAGYNEHFF.

In the case of this clonotype: A single base separates this from a much larger clone, so it may be a read error. V usage is TRBV12-3 or TRBV12-4 and J usage is TRBJ1-5; D gene ambiguous. The CDR3 is made up of 16 amino acids. The DNA for the CDR3 is TGTGCCAGCAGTCAACAAATGACAAGCTTAAGTCAGTCCCAGCATTTT. Encoded protein: CASSQQMTSLSQSQHF.

This clonotype was detected once. Since a much larger clone is just one base distant, this may be a read error. The V gene is TRBV5-4, the J gene TRBJ1-3, with 9 bases aligning to TRBD1. The germline V gene encodes CDR1 SGHNT and CDR2 YYREEE (reference sequence). The CDR3 runs 17 residues. CDR3 residues: CANSLGQGLYSGNTIYF. CDR3 in DNA: TGTGCCAACAGCCTGGGACAGGGCCTCTACTCTGGAAACACCATATATTTT. The variable domain in full, completed from reference TRBV5-4 and TRBJ1-3, reads ETGVTQSPTHLIKTRGQQVTLRCSSQSGHNTVSWYQQALGQGPQFIFQYYREEENGRGNFPPRFSGLQFPNYSSELNVNALELDDSALYLCANSLGQGLYSGNTIYFGEGSWLTVV.

Turning to this clonotype: Without the conserved terminal phenylalanine or tryptophan, this CDR3 likely stems from a read error. V and J are TRBV7-8 and TRBJ1-1; D is uncertain. This CDR3 comprises 14 residues. CDR1 and CDR2 (germline): SGHVS, FQNEAQ. CDR3 sequence: CASSLLSGNTEAFC. CDR3 in DNA: TGTGCCAGCAGCTTACTTTCGGGGAACACCGAAGCTTTCTGT.

Turning to this clonotype: Since the CDR3 does not end with the conserved phenylalanine or tryptophan, this likely comes from a read error. This sequence joins TRBV2 and TRBJ1-1; no clear D gene. CDR3 length: 14 amino acids. Germline values: CDR1 SNHLY, CDR2 FYNNEI. The CDR3 region is CASSEASKNIEAFY. CDR3 DNA: TGTGCCAGCAGTGAAGCCTCCAAGAACATTGAAGCTTTCTAT.

This clonotype was seen a few times. J is TRBJ2-1 and V is TRBV6-2 or TRBV6-3, with D possibly TRBD2 on 6 matching bases. From germline, CDR1 is MNHEY and CDR2 SVGEGT. This CDR3 contains 17 residues. Trimming shortened V by 0 bases and J by 3 bases, and 15 bases separated the two germline ends. In nucleotides, the CDR3 is TGTGCCAGCAGTTACTCGGCGACTGGCGGGATCTACAATGAGCAGTTCTTC. Its translation is CASSYSATGGIYNEQFF.

As for this clonotype: The CDR3 does not close with the conserved phenylalanine or tryptophan, likely indicating a read error. The chain combines TRBV20-1 with TRBJ2-2; 11 bases fit TRBD2. Germline CDR1 DFQATT, CDR2 SNEGSKA (reference sequence). The CDR3 covers 14 residues. The ends lost 5 bases at V and 3 bases at J; junction bases unmatched: 2. The CDR3 protein is CSAGSGRDTGELFS. Written as DNA, the CDR3 is TGCAGTGCTGGTAGCGGGAGGGACACCGGGGAGCTGTTTTCT.

The chain combines TRBV6-1 with TRBJ2-1, with D possibly being TRBD1 (7 bases). Germline CDR1 MNHNS, CDR2 SASEGT. Trimming cost V 7 bases and J 10 bases, with 23 bases left between them. The length of the CDR3 is 15 residues. The DNA for the CDR3 is TGTGCCAGCATCAGGGGGGCTAGCGTGAACTTCGAGCAGTTCTTC. Amino acid sequence: CASIRGASVNFEQFF.

The chain employs TRBV5-4 and TRBJ2-2; TRBD1 might be the D (5 bases). Looked up from germline, CDR1 is SGHNT and CDR2 is YYREEE (reference sequence). Trimming took off 9 bases at V and 1 base at J, with 13 bases between the two ends. The CDR3 is 14 residues long. CDR3 in amino acids: CATWGSLNTGELFF. The CDR3 DNA is TGTGCCACCTGGGGCAGCCTGAACACCGGGGAGCTGTTTTTT.

A few counts support this clonotype. Here the CDR3 omits its conserved ending phenylalanine or tryptophan, so a read error is the likely source. This chain uses TRBV6-1 with TRBJ2-2, with 10 bases that match TRBD2. CDR3 length equals 16 residues. CDR1 MNHNS and CDR2 SASEGT come from the germline V gene. CDR3 bases: TGTGTCAGCAGCTCCGGGACTAGCGTTAACACCGGGGGGCTGTTTTCT. It is translated as CVSSSGTSVNTGGLFS.

On this clonotype itself: In this CDR3 the conserved last residue, phenylalanine or tryptophan, is missing, so a read error is likely. The DNA is left out, because the CDR3 cannot be placed on it with certainty; the CDR3 is given as TCRdb lists it. The V call is TRBV11-2, the J call TRBJ2-3; the D call of TRBD1 is as the table states it, not checked on the DNA. CDR1 and CDR2 from the germline V gene are SGHAT and FQNNGV. The CDR3 is made up of 15 amino acids, end residues included. The CDR3 here is CASSVPRDSRDTLYS.

Comments on this clonotype: Germline is not matched at one junction end, which may reflect a read error. The genes are TRBV11-2 and TRBJ2-1; 8 bases agree with TRBD2. The V gene's germline CDR1 is SGHAT and CDR2 FQNNGV. This CDR3 has 13 amino acids. In nucleotides, the CDR3 is TGTGCCAGTAGCTGGACTAGCAAGGCAGAGCAGTTCTTC. Its protein product is CASSWTSKAEQFF.